This record covers a single TCR beta chain. What it binds is not known. Germline V lookup: CDR1 MDHEN, CDR2 SYDVKM. CDR3 length equals 13 residues. The V gene lost 6 bases and the J gene lost 0 bases, with 8 bases spanning the gap. This entry comes from a study of lymphopenia after photon versus proton radiotherapy. The study, taken as a whole, reports: After lymphocyte nadir, photon-treated repertoires showed oligoclonal expansion, especially CD8+ Temra. Under photons, naive T cells and diversity fell while effector/memory populations rose. Post-nadir TCR diversity decline inversely tracked overall survival among those who died.

Assay: immunoSEQ multiplex PCR; the TCRdb copy retains only in-frame clones and omits some. The table records roughly 17,000 clones, more than 85% of them present only once. The V call is TRBV28, the J call TRBJ1-1; D uncertain. This material consisted of peripheral blood, taken from a patient treated with photon-based radiotherapy. The clonotype was recovered from a woman aged 40 to 49 with cholangiocarcinoma. The CDR3 spells CASRRSMNTEAFF. CDR3 coding DNA: TGTGCCAGCAGACGTAGCATGAACACTGAAGCTTTCTTT.